This T cell receptor beta chain was captured in a study of Tregs in tolerant kidney transplant recipients. Study-wide background: The nonmyeloablative bone marrow transplants came from related graft donors, with transient mixed chimerism. General study points: Findings come from small patient numbers and require larger validation. Antigen-driven expansion was suggested because donor-specific Tregs expanded more than all Tregs in tolerant patients. Activated donor B cell expansion appeared to reveal the most relevant donor-specific TCRbeta repertoire.

TCRdb keeps only in-frame clones here, not all; method: immunoSEQ multiplex PCR. Here the sample spans about 94,000 clones, 93% being singletons. Concerning this clone: Its antigen is not known.

Trimming cost V 4 bases and J 7 bases, with 13 bases left between them. Per the germline V gene, CDR1 is MGHDK and CDR2 is SYGVNS. The CDR3 extends over 14 amino acids. This clonotype was sampled from a human donor who received a combined kidney and bone marrow transplant. The chain recombines TRBV25-1 with TRBJ2-2, with D possibly being TRBD2 (5 bases). The sequences come from CD4+ T cells from blood, collected before the transplant. For the CDR3, the DNA is TGTGCCAGCAGTGTCCCAGGAGGAGGCGGGGAGCTGTTTTTT. Residues: CASSVPGGGGELFF.